One and the same sample provided the 31 T cell receptor beta chains below, sequenced in a study of cytomegalovirus exposure and HLA in healthy donors. This PCR relied on a set of 60 Vbeta primers and 13 Jbeta primers. TCRdb's table, derived via immunoSEQ multiplex PCR, lists solely in-frame clones and lacks some. The sample records some 180,000 clones, over 80% being singletons. Sequenced input: PBMCs. The receptor source for this set is a girl aged 5-17 years in good health and CMV-seropositive.

The chain combines TRBV5-1 with TRBJ2-4, with D hard to call. The CDR3 length is 14 residues. Germline V gene data show CDR1 as SGHRS and CDR2 as YFSETQ. V dropped 0 bases and J dropped 0 bases, with 4 bases sitting between them. This chain's CDR3 is CASSLDLAKNIQYF. The CDR3 DNA reads as TGCGCCAGCAGCTTGGACTTAGCCAAAAACATTCAGTACTTC.

CDR3 sequence: CAWSPDRGRYEQYF. The CDR3 DNA reads TGTGCCTGGAGTCCTGACAGGGGACGCTACGAGCAGTACTTC. The rearrangement uses TRBV30 and TRBJ2-7; 8 positions match TRBD1. V shed 2 bases and J 3 bases; nucleotides not matched to a gene: 6. The germline V gene has CDR1 GTSNPN and CDR2 SVGIG (reference sequence). This CDR3 spans 14 amino acids.

The chain is built from TRBV10-1 and TRBJ1-1; 7 bases match TRBD1. The V gene's germline CDR1 is WNHNN and CDR2 SYGVQD (reference sequence). The CDR3 covers 13 residues. The junction had 8 bases not matched to a gene; V was cut back by 6 bases and J by 7 bases. CDR3 coding DNA: TGCGCCAGCAGCCGGGACAGTAGGAGTGAAGCTTTCTTT. It yields the protein CASSRDSRSEAFF.

This rearrangement joins TRBV19 to TRBJ2-1; no definite D call. CDR1 is LNHDA and CDR2 is SQIVND in the germline V gene (reference sequence). The ends were cut back, 3 bases at V and 6 bases at J, with 6 bases in the middle. The CDR3 is 12 amino acids. In DNA form, the CDR3 reads TGTGCCAGTAGTATCACTGGCAATGAGCAGTTCTTC. Amino acid sequence: CASSITGNEQFF.

CDR3 sequence reads: CASSGLGTGFGYTF. DNA of the CDR3: TGTGCCAGCAGTGGTTTGGGGACAGGTTTTGGCTACACCTTC. This chain uses TRBV27 with TRBJ1-2, with 8 bases matching TRBD1. CDR3 size: 14 residues. With 5 bases clipped from V and 7 bases from J, the junction kept 9 bases outside the gene matches. Looked up from germline, CDR1 is MNHEY and CDR2 is SMNVEV (reference sequence).

The CDR3 here is CASSFSLPGTVPWGVNTEAFF. The DNA of the CDR3 is TGTGCCAGTAGTTTCTCACTGCCCGGGACAGTTCCTTGGGGGGTGAACACTGAAGCTTTCTTT. The chain employs TRBV19 and TRBJ1-1, with 7 bases identical to TRBD1. CDR3 length: 21 residues. CDR1 is LNHDA, CDR2 SQIVND, per germline (reference sequence). J was trimmed by 0 bases and V by 5 bases; bases with no gene match: 24.

The chain's CDR3 is CASSPKTGNLLYEQYF. The CDR3 DNA reads TGCGCCAGCAGCCCCAAGACAGGGAACTTACTCTACGAGCAGTACTTC. This chain connects TRBV5-1 to TRBJ2-7, with TRBD1 identical over 7 bases. The CDR3 loop spans 16 amino acids. Germline loops: CDR1 SGHRS, CDR2 YFSETQ. V lost 4 bases to trimming and J lost 3 bases; unmatched junction nucleotides: 13.

The gene calls are TRBV6-6 and TRBJ1-1, with TRBD1 identical over 7 bases. Germline assignment: CDR1 MNHNY and CDR2 SVGAGI (reference sequence). Trimming took 0 bases from V and 4 from J; bases not matched to a gene: 2. This CDR3 contains 14 residues. The DNA for the CDR3 is TGTGCCAGCAGTTACTCCGGACAGGTCACTGAAGCTTTCTTT. As protein: CASSYSGQVTEAFF.

The chain has TRBV28 and TRBJ2-1; 9 nucleotides align to TRBD2. The CDR3 runs 18 residues. In germline, CDR1 is MDHEN, CDR2 SYDVKM. Trimming at V came to 5 bases and at J to 6 bases, leaving 17 bases not matched to a gene. The CDR3 nucleotides read TGTGCCAGCAGTCGATCTCCTGAGGCAGCGGGAGGACTCAATGAGCAGTTCTTC. Translated, it gives CASSRSPEAAGGLNEQFF.

This chain uses TRBV5-1 with TRBJ2-7, with TRBD1 as a possible D gene (5 bases). The V and J ends lost 0 bases and 5 bases respectively, with 12 bases between them. This CDR3 contains 14 residues. Germline V gives CDR1 SGHRS, CDR2 YFSETQ. This chain's CDR3 is CASSLVLRADEQYF. CDR3 nucleotides: TGCGCCAGCAGCTTGGTTCTCAGGGCCGACGAGCAGTACTTC.

The J gene is TRBJ2-5, the V gene TRBV7-9, with D maybe TRBD2 (6 bases). Trimming stripped 2 bases from V and 2 bases from J, with 12 bases between. Germline values: CDR1 SEHNR, CDR2 FQNEAQ (reference sequence). This CDR3 comprises 15 residues. The CDR3 sequence: CASSLKSLAQETQYF. In DNA, the CDR3 is TGTGCCAGCAGCTTAAAGTCGCTAGCGCAAGAGACCCAGTACTTC.

V and J are TRBV6-1 and TRBJ1-2; 7 bases line up with TRBD1. Germline-derived CDR1 and CDR2 are MNHNS and SASEGT. The length of the CDR3 is 14 residues. Germline trimming cut 3 bases from V and 3 bases from J; bases unmatched to any gene: 4. The CDR3 DNA follows: TGTGCCAGCAGTGAGACAGGGATGGACTATGGCTACACCTTC. Protein sequence: CASSETGMDYGYTF.

In this sample, this clone turned up a few times. One end of the junction does not line up with germline, which may come from a read error. Other DNA sequences of this sample code for an identical CDR3. This rearrangement joins TRBV12-5 to TRBJ2-3; D perhaps matches TRBD2 (6 bases). CDR3 size: 13 residues. Germline loops: CDR1 LGHNT, CDR2 FRNRAP. The CDR3 nucleotides are TGCGCTAGTGGTTTTCGGGAGACAGATACGCAGTATTTT. Protein product: CASGFRETDTQYF.

Here the CDR3 DNA reads TGTGCCAGCAGCCCCTCAAGTAGCGGTTATCTTAGCGGGTCCTACGAGCAGTACTTC. It encodes CASSPSSSGYLSGSYEQYF. J is TRBJ2-7 and V is TRBV9, with 7 positions matching TRBD2. The CDR3 consists of 19 residues. The germline V gene has CDR1 SGDLS and CDR2 YYNGEE. Trimming at V came to 4 bases and at J to 1 base, leaving 20 bases not matched to a gene.

This clone was picked up a small number of times. V and J are TRBV7-8 and TRBJ2-2, with a tentative D call TRBD2 (5 bases). The CDR3 runs 15 residues. Germline V lookup: CDR1 SGHVS, CDR2 FQNEAQ. V shed 5 bases and J shed 4 bases, with 14 bases lying between them. The CDR3 sequence is CASSQEGFSTGELFF. CDR3 bases: TGTGCCAGCAGCCAAGAGGGCTTTTCCACCGGGGAGCTGTTTTTT.

Here the CDR3 DNA reads TGTGCCAGCTCGACAGGGGTGAACACTGAAGCTTTCTTT. This encodes CASSTGVNTEAFF. The V gene is TRBV18, the J gene TRBJ1-1; 8 bases line up with TRBD1. The CDR3 runs to 13 residues. Trimming cost V 6 bases and J 0 bases; bases outside gene matches: 0. CDR1 KGHSH and CDR2 LQKENI come from the germline V gene.

The CDR3 nucleotides are TGTGCCAGCAGCGCCCGACAGGGATCTGCTCAGCCCCAGCATTTT. It translates to CASSARQGSAQPQHF. The V and J genes are TRBV7-2 and TRBJ1-5; the match to TRBD1 covers 7 bases. V trimming: 5 bases; J trimming: 6 bases; junction bases outside the gene matches: 10. Germline CDR1 reads SGHTA; CDR2 reads FQGNSA. This CDR3 has 15 amino acids.

The rearrangement uses TRBV18 and TRBJ2-3; tentatively, D is TRBD2 (5 bases). Germline V gene data show CDR1 as KGHSH and CDR2 as LQKENI. This CDR3 is 16 amino acids long. V lost 1 base to trimming and J lost 2 bases, with 13 bases between them. CDR3 amino acids: CASSPLSSRPTDTQYF. The CDR3 DNA is TGTGCCAGCTCACCACTTTCTAGCCGACCCACAGATACGCAGTATTTT.

The rearrangement uses TRBV7-6 and TRBJ2-7, with no clear D. The germline V gene encodes CDR1 SGHVS and CDR2 FNYEAQ. Trimming removed 5 bases at V and 6 bases at J, with 14 bases between. The CDR3 runs to 13 residues. CDR3: CASSPRSPGEQYF. DNA for the CDR3: TGTGCCAGCAGCCCCCGGTCTCCTGGCGAGCAGTACTTC.

This clone has only a few counts. The chain has TRBV14 and TRBJ2-7, with 10 bases lining up with TRBD1. J lost 1 base, V lost 6 bases, and 6 bases had no gene match. This CDR3 contains 15 residues. Germline lookup yields CDR1 SGHDN and CDR2 FVKESK. For the CDR3, the DNA is TGTGCCAGCAGTCACTGGACAGGGGGATCCTACGAGCAGTACTTC. As protein: CASSHWTGGSYEQYF.

V is TRBV5-6 and J is TRBJ1-1, with a possible D match to TRBD1 (5 bases). This CDR3 is built from 17 residues. Trimming took 0 bases from V and 0 from J, leaving 15 bases between them. The germline V gene has CDR1 SGHDT and CDR2 YYEEEE. The CDR3 DNA is TGTGCCAGCAGCTTGGTCCCAGGGTACAGAGTGAACACTGAAGCTTTCTTT. Translated: CASSLVPGYRVNTEAFF.

The J gene is TRBJ1-5, the V gene TRBV5-1; 7 nucleotides line up with TRBD1. CDR1 is SGHRS and CDR2 is YFSETQ in the germline V gene. CDR3 length: 15 residues. The V and J ends lost 4 bases and 4 bases, in that order; junction bases with no gene match: 8. The CDR3 DNA reads as TGCGCCAGCAGCCTGGGGACAGCAAAGAATCAGCCCCAGCATTTT. Amino acids: CASSLGTAKNQPQHF.

The chain couples TRBV7-9 to TRBJ1-1; maybe TRBD1 (6 bases). The CDR3 runs 14 residues. Per germline, CDR1 SEHNR and CDR2 FQNEAQ (reference sequence). The V end lost 4 bases, the J end lost 1 base, and 10 bases lay between the germline ends. The CDR3 bases are TGTGCCAGCAGCTCCCGGACAGAGAACACTGAAGCTTTCTTT. Encoded protein: CASSSRTENTEAFF.

In DNA, the CDR3 is TGTGCTAGTGGTTTGGACAGGGCCGCTGATGGCTACACCTTC. It yields the protein CASGLDRAADGYTF. V and J are TRBV12-5 and TRBJ1-2; a weak D match, TRBD1 (6 bases). Germline values: CDR1 LGHNT, CDR2 FRNRAP. The length of the CDR3 is 14 residues. V was trimmed by 1 base and J by 6 bases, leaving 12 bases between them.

This chain links TRBV5-6 with TRBJ2-1; TRBD1 matches at 11 bases. Trimming took 6 bases from V and 7 from J; bases not matched to a gene: 12. Germline V gene data show CDR1 as SGHDT and CDR2 as YYEEEE. The CDR3 loop spans 16 amino acids. The CDR3 coding sequence is TGTGCCAGCACCAAAGCCGGGACAGGGGGTTTGAATGAGCAGTTCTTC. It encodes CASTKAGTGGLNEQFF.

The genes are TRBV18 and TRBJ1-2; 10 bases match TRBD1. Trimming removed 4 bases from V and 6 bases from J; junction bases left unmatched: 17. This CDR3 contains 18 residues. Germline-derived CDR1 and CDR2 are KGHSH and LQKENI. The CDR3 is CASSRPPGQGYSMNGYTF. As DNA, the CDR3 is TGTGCCAGCTCACGGCCGCCGGGACAGGGGTATTCGATGAATGGCTACACCTTC.

The gene calls are TRBV2 and TRBJ2-1; 14 bases agree with TRBD2. CDR3 length: 16 amino acids. Germline trimming cut 7 bases from V and 12 bases from J; bases unmatched to any gene: 14. Germline V gene sequence: CDR1 SNHLY, CDR2 FYNNEI. The DNA of the CDR3 is TGTGCCAGCACCCCCTCGGGACTAGCGGGAGCAATCGTGCAGTTCTTC. Its translation is CASTPSGLAGAIVQFF. The variable domain in full, completed from reference TRBV2 and TRBJ2-1, reads EPEVTQTPSHQVTQMGQEVILRCVPISNHLYFYWYRQILGQKVEFLVSFYNNEISEKSEIFDDQFSVERPDGSNFTLKIRSTKLEDSAMYFCASTPSGLAGAIVQFFGPGTRLTVL.

V gene TRBV2 combines with J gene TRBJ2-3; 7 nucleotides agree with TRBD2. The CDR3 is 15 residues long. Germline assignment: CDR1 SNHLY and CDR2 FYNNEI. V lost 7 bases, J lost 4 bases, and 11 bases stayed unmatched. CDR3 loop: CASTGGIWSSDTQYF. The CDR3, as DNA: TGTGCCAGCACCGGGGGGATATGGAGCTCAGATACGCAGTATTTT.

The CDR3 DNA is TGTGCCAGCAGCTTAGGCCAGAGACTAGCGGGGGAGCAGTACTTC. This codes for CASSLGQRLAGEQYF. This rearrangement joins TRBV13 to TRBJ2-7; 11 nucleotides align to TRBD2. Per the germline V gene, CDR1 is PRHDT and CDR2 is FYEKMQ (reference sequence). CDR3 size: 15 residues. Losses at the gene ends were 0 bases for V and 7 bases for J; bases not matched to a gene: 5.

The gene calls are TRBV6-5 and TRBJ1-1, with 7 bases lining up with TRBD1. The CDR3 runs to 13 residues. Germline assignment: CDR1 MNHEY and CDR2 SVGAGI. J lost 6 bases, V lost 7 bases, and 8 bases had no gene match. The DNA for the CDR3 is TGTGCCAGCACCCTGTTCGGGACAGCTGAAGCTTTCTTT. It encodes CASTLFGTAEAFF.

The V call is TRBV19, the J call TRBJ2-1; 8 positions match TRBD1. Trimming took 11 bases from V and 7 from J; bases not matched to a gene: 13. The germline CDR1 and CDR2 sequences are LNHDA and SQIVND (reference sequence). CDR3 length equals 14 residues. The CDR3 DNA sequence: TGTGCCGTAAGTAGGCAGGGGGCTGGAAATGAGCAGTTCTTC. Translation: CAVSRQGAGNEQFF.